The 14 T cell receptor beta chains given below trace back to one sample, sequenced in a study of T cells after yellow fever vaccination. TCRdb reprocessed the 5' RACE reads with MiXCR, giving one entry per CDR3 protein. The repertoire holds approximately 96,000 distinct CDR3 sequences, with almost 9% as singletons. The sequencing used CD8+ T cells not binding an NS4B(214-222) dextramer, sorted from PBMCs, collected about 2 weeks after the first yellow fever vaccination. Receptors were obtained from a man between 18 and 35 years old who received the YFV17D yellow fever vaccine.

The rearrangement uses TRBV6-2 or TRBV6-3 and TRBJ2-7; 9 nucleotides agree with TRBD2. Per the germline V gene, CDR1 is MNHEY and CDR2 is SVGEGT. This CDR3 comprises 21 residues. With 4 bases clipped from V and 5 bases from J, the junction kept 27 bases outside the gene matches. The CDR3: CASSFSTRGERGALEVDEQYF. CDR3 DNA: TGTGCCAGCAGTTTCTCCACCCGGGGGGAGCGGGGGGCGCTGGAGGTTGACGAGCAGTACTTC.

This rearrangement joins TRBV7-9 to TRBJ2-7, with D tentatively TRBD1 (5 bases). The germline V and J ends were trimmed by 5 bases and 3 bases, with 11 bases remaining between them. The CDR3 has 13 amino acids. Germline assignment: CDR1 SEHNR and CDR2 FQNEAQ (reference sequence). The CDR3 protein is CASSLADSYEQYV. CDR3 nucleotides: TGTGCCAGCAGCCTGGCCGACAGCTACGAGCAGTACGTC.

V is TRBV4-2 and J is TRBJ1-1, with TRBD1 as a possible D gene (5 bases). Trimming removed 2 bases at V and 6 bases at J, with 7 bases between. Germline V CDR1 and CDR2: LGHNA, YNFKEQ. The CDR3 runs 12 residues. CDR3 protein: CASSQTTAEAFF. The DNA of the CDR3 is TGTGCCAGCAGCCAAACGACAGCTGAAGCTTTCTTT.

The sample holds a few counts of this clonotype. The CDR3 region is CASSPPLGRSSYNEQFF. CDR3 coding DNA: TGTGCCAGCAGCCCCCCACTGGGCCGGAGCTCCTACAATGAGCAGTTCTTC. The V call is TRBV13, the J call TRBJ2-1, with D unclear. Germline V CDR1 and CDR2: PRHDT, FYEKMQ (reference sequence). The CDR3 runs 17 residues. V lost 5 bases, J lost 0 bases, and 17 bases lay in between.

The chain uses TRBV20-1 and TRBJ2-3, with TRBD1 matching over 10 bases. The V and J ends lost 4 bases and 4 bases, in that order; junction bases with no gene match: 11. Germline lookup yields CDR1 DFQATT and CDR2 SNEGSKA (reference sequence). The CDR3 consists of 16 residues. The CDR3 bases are TGCAGTGCTAAGAAGTTTGGGGACAGGGGTTCAGATACGCAGTATTTT. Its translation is CSAKKFGDRGSDTQYF.

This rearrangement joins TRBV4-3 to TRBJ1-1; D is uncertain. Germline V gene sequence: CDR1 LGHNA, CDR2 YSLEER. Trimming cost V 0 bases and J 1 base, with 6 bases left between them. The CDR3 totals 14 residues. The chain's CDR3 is CASSQDSTNTEAFF. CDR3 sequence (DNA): TGCGCCAGCAGCCAAGATTCCACGAACACTGAAGCTTTCTTT.

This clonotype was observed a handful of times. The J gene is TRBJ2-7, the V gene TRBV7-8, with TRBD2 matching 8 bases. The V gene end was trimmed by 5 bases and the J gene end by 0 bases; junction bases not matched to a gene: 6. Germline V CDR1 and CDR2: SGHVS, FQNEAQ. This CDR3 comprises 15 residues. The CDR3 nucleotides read TGTGCCAGCAGCCTGTCTAGCGGGCCCTCCTACGAGCAGTACGTC. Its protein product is CASSLSSGPSYEQYV.

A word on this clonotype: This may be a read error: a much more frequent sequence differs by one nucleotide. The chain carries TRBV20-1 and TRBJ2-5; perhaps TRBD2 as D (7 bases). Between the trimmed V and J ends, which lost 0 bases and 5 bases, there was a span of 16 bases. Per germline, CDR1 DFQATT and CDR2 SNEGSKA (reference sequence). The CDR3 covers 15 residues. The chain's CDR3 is CSARDIRGAHETQYF. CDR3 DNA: TGCAGTGCTAGAGATATTCGGGGGGCCCACGAGACCCAGTACTTC.

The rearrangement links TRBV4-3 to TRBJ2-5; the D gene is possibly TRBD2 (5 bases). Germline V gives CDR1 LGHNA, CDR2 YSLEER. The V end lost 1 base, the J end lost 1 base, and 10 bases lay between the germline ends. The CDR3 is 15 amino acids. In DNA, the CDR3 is TGCGCCAGCAGCCAAGGCCGGGGAACCCAAGAGACCCAGTACTTC. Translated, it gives CASSQGRGTQETQYF.

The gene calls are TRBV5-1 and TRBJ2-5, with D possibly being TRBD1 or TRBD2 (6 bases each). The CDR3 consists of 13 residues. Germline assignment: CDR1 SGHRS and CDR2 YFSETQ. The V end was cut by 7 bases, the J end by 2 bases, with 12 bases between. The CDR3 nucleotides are TGCGCCAGCCGCGCGGGACAACAAGAGACCCAGTACTTC. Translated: CASRAGQQETQYF.

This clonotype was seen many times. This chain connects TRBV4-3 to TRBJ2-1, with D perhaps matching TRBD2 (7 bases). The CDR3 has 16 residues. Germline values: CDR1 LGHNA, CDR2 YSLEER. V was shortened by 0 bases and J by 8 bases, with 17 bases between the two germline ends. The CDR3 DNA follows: TGCGCCAGCAGCCAAGATTGGGGGGGCGGTGGGGATGAGCAGTTCTTC. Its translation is CASSQDWGGGGDEQFF.

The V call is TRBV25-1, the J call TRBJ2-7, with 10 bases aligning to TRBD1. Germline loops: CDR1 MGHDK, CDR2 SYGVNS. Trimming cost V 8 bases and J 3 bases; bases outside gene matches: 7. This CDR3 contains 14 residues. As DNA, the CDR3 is TGTGCCAGCGGCCCGACAGGGGGCTTCTACGAGCAGTACTTC. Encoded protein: CASGPTGGFYEQYF.

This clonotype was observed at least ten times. The chain's CDR3 is CASSLDLVYEQYF. In DNA form, the CDR3 reads TGTGCCAGCAGTTTGGACCTTGTCTACGAGCAGTACTTC. The chain couples TRBV28 to TRBJ2-7; D not certain. The V gene lost 3 bases and the J gene lost 3 bases, with 9 bases spanning the gap. The germline V gene encodes CDR1 MDHEN and CDR2 SYDVKM. This CDR3 has 13 amino acids.

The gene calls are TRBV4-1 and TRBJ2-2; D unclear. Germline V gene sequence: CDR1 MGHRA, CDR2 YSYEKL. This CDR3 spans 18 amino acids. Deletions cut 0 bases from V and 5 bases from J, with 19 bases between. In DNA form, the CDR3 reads TGCGCCAGCAGCCAAGATTGGTACCGTATTATTCAAACCGGGGAGCTGTTTTTT. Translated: CASSQDWYRIIQTGELFF.